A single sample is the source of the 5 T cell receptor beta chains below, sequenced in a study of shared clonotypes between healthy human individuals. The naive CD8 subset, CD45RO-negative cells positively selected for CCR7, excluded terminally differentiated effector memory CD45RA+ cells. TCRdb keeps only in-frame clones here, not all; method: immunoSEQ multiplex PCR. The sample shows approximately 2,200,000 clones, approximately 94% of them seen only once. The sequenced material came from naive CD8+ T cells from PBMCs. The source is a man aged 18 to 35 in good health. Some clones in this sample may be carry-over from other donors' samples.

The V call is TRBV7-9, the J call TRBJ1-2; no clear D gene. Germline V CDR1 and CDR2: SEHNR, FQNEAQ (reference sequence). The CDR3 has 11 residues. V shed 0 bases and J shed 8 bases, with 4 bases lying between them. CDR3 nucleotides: TGTGCCAGCAGCTTAGCATGGGGCTACACCTTC. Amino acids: CASSLAWGYTF.

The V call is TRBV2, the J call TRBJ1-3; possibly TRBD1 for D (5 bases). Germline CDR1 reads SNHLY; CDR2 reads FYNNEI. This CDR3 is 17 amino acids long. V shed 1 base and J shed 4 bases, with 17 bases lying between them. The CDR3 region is CASSEGHGRGPGNTIYF. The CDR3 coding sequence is TGTGCCAGCAGTGAAGGACATGGGAGGGGTCCGGGAAACACCATATATTTT.

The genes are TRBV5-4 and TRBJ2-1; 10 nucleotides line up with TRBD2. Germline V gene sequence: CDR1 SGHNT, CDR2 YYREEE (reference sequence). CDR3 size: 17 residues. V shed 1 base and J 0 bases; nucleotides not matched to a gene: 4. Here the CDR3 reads CASSLPSGRLSYNEQFF. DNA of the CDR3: TGTGCCAGCAGCTTGCCTAGCGGGAGACTCTCCTACAATGAGCAGTTCTTC.

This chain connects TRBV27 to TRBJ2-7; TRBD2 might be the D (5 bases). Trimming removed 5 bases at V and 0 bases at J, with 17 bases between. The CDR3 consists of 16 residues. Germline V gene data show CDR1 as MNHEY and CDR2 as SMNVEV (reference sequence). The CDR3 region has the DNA TGTGCCAGCAGTCCCCCGGCTCGCGGAGGCTCCTACGAGCAGTACTTC. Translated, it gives CASSPPARGGSYEQYF.

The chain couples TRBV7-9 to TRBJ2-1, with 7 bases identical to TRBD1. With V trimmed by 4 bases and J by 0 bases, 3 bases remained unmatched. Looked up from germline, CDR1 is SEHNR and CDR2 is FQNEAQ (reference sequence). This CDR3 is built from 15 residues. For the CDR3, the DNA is TGTGCCAGCAGCTCGGGACAGACCTCCTACAATGAGCAGTTCTTC. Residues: CASSSGQTSYNEQFF.